The TCR beta chain described here comes from a study of T cells in Graves' hyperthyroidism and ophthalmopathy. Study-wide context: Blood from the periphery was taken at initial diagnosis, before any treatment. Study-wide results and limits: From stable hyperthyroidism, ophthalmopathy was set apart by a 13 V-J model. Blood also held most thyroid clonotypes expanded beyond 0.001.

The sample holds many counts of this clonotype. Its antigen is undetermined. Amplified regions were TCR beta CDR3 sequences from RNA transcripts. During a first-round RT-PCR of the TCR CDR3, the HTBI primer set was used. In TCRdb, the multiplex PCR reads were re-called with MiXCR into one record per CDR3 protein. The sample consists of 400,000 to 500,000 distinct CDR3 sequences, under 15% of them appearing once. PBMCs came from 10 ml fresh peripheral blood. Sequenced: blood. This clonotype was obtained from a woman younger than 35 with Graves' hyperthyroidism.

CDR3: CASSLGSYFETQYF. The CDR3 DNA reads TGTGCCAGCAGCTTAGGGAGTTATTTTGAGACCCAGTACTTC. V is TRBV11-3 and J is TRBJ2-5; D gene unclear. CDR3 length: 14 residues. V was pared by 1 base and J by 5 bases, with 11 bases between. CDR1 and CDR2 (germline): SGHNT, YENEEA.